Listed below are T cell receptor beta chains from one sample, sequenced in a study of T cell changes during pregnancy in multiple sclerosis. Sequenced by immunoSEQ multiplex PCR; TCRdb stores in-frame clones only, minus some. In the table there are over 40,000 clones, about 88% of which are singletons. This specimen consisted of CD4+ T cells from peripheral blood mononuclear cells, obtained in the second trimester of pregnancy. The receptors come from a female donor with multiple sclerosis, enrolled in a pregnancy study. Both conserved end residues are part of each CDR3. The D gene is left open where the match is weak. Size values are once, few and many counts, or a class for expanded clones, and some rows have none.

abundance,d_gene,j_gene,v_gene,CDR3aa,CDR3nt
.,.,TRBJ2-7,TRBV6-6,CASHLVGGEQYF,TGTGCCAGCCACCTCGTAGGGGGCGAGCAGTACTTC
few,TRBD1,TRBJ1-1,TRBV6-6,CASRPGQGARTEAFF,TGTGCCAGCAGACCCGGACAGGGGGCGCGAACTGAAGCTTTCTTT
.,TRBD1,TRBJ2-7,TRBV6-1,CASSSQTGSYEQYF,TGTGCCAGCAGTTCTCAGACAGGGAGCTACGAGCAGTACTTC
.,.,TRBJ2-5,TRBV11-3,CASSPGGPGGTQYF,TGTGCCAGCAGCCCCGGAGGGCCGGGCGGGACCCAGTACTTC
.,.,TRBJ1-1,TRBV20-1,CSARGQWKAFF,TGCAGTGCTAGAGGACAGTGGAAAGCTTTCTTT
.,TRBD2,TRBJ2-1,TRBV13,CASSSTSGSASSYNEQFF,TGTGCCAGCAGCTCGACTAGCGGGAGTGCCTCCTCCTACAATGAGCAGTTCTTC
.,TRBD2,TRBJ2-7,TRBV27,CASSFFGLAAYEQYF,TGTGCCAGCAGTTTTTTCGGACTAGCGGCCTACGAGCAGTACTTC
.,.,TRBJ2-1,TRBV5-1,CASSLDASSYNEQFF,TGCGCCAGCAGCTTGGACGCGAGCTCCTACAATGAGCAGTTCTTC
once,TRBD1,TRBJ1-2,TRBV27,CASRRQGFNYGYTF,TGTGCCAGCAGACGACAGGGATTCAACTATGGCTACACCTTC
.,.,TRBJ2-1,TRBV9,CASSVVSGRTSYNEQFF,TGTGCCAGCAGCGTAGTCTCCGGGAGAACTTCCTACAATGAGCAGTTCTTC
.,TRBD1,TRBJ1-5,TRBV18,CASSPRDRGSNQPQHF,TGTGCCAGCTCACCTAGGGACAGGGGAAGCAATCAGCCCCAGCATTTT
.,.,TRBJ2-5,TRBV30,CAWGQQETQYF,TGTGCCTGGGGACAGCAAGAGACCCAGTACTTC
.,.,TRBJ1-1,TRBV9,CASSVAALNTEAFF,TGTGCCAGCAGCGTAGCAGCGTTGAACACTGAAGCTTTCTTT
.,.,TRBJ2-1,TRBV7-2,CASSLRQGLGYNEQFF,TGTGCCAGCAGTTTAAGGCAGGGACTGGGCTACAATGAGCAGTTCTTC
.,TRBD1,TRBJ1-1,TRBV4-3,CASSQGTGDTEAFF,TGCGCCAGCAGCCAGGGGACAGGGGACACTGAAGCTTTCTTT
once,.,TRBJ1-1,TRBV10-3,CAISESTQGVWVRNTEAFF,TGTGCCATCAGTGAGTCGACTCAGGGCGTATGGGTGAGGAACACTGAAGCTTTCTTT
.,.,TRBJ1-2,TRBV6-1,CASSQNIQGSNGYTF,TGTGCCAGCAGTCAAAATATACAGGGTTCGAATGGCTACACCTTC
.,.,TRBJ2-7,TRBV21-1,CASSPTSGRYEQYF,TGTGCCAGCAGCCCGACTAGCGGGAGGTACGAGCAGTACTTC
.,TRBD2,TRBJ2-1,TRBV7-8,CASRGLGSYNEQFF,TGTGCCAGCAGGGGACTAGGATCCTACAATGAGCAGTTCTTC
once,.,TRBJ2-1,TRBV9,CASSVTSYNEQFF,TGTGCCAGCAGCGTAACTAGTTACAATGAGCAGTTCTTC
.,TRBD1,TRBJ1-4,TRBV7-8,CASSLQGIREKLFF,TGTGCCAGCAGCCTACAGGGGATCCGCGAAAAACTGTTTTTT
.,TRBD2,TRBJ2-1,TRBV7-9,CASSLATSGRSNEQFF,TGTGCCAGCAGCTTAGCGACTAGCGGGAGATCCAATGAGCAGTTCTTC
.,TRBD1,TRBJ2-2,TRBV5-1,CASSSGAGGVTGELFF,TGCGCCAGCAGCTCCGGGGCAGGGGGCGTCACCGGGGAGCTGTTTTTT
.,TRBD1,TRBJ2-7,TRBV27,CASREARQGYEQYF,TGTGCCAGCAGAGAAGCCCGACAGGGGTACGAGCAGTACTTC
.,.,TRBJ2-7,TRBV21-1,CASSKPRDRSSYEQYF,TGTGCCAGCAGCAAACCCAGGGACAGGTCCTCCTACGAGCAGTACTTC
.,.,TRBJ1-2,TRBV9,CASSVGGTGGVTYGYTF,TGTGCCAGCAGCGTAGGGGGTACCGGGGGTGTTACCTATGGCTACACCTTC
.,.,TRBJ1-6,TRBV7-9,CASSEGRLGATRDNSPLHF,TGTGCCAGCAGCGAAGGACGATTGGGGGCGACGAGGGATAATTCACCCCTCCACTTT
medium-sized,.,TRBJ2-5,TRBV18,CASSPLYQETQYF,TGTGCCAGCTCACCCCTGTACCAAGAGACCCAGTACTTC
.,TRBD2,TRBJ2-4,TRBV10-3,CAISKTSGRAGENIQYF,TGTGCCATCAGCAAGACTAGCGGGAGGGCGGGGGAAAACATTCAGTACTTC
.,TRBD2,TRBJ2-4,TRBV6-6,CASSYSASGSIDIQYF,TGTGCCAGCAGTTACTCGGCTAGCGGGAGTATCGACATTCAGTACTTC
.,TRBD2,TRBJ2-1,TRBV29-1,CSSGLAGGPNEQFF,TGCAGCTCCGGACTAGCGGGAGGGCCCAATGAGCAGTTCTTC
few,TRBD1,TRBJ1-5,TRBV7-9,CASSYTSGTVYSNQPQHF,TGTGCCAGCAGCTATACCTCCGGGACAGTTTATAGCAATCAGCCCCAGCATTTT
once,TRBD1,TRBJ2-5,TRBV5-1,CASSLGQGTGYQETQYF,TGCGCCAGCAGCTTGGGACAGGGGACGGGGTACCAAGAGACCCAGTACTTC
.,TRBD1,TRBJ1-1,TRBV5-6,CASSLGGRGNTEAFF,TGTGCCAGCAGCTTAGGGGGCAGGGGGAACACTGAAGCTTTCTTT
once,.,TRBJ1-1,TRBV5-1,CASSLAGRGIGSNTEAFF,TGCGCCAGCAGCTTGGCCGGTAGGGGGATCGGTTCGAACACTGAAGCTTTCTTT
.,.,TRBJ1-3,TRBV6-1,CASSGPRTESGNTIYF,TGTGCCAGCAGTGGACCGCGGACAGAATCTGGAAACACCATATATTTT
.,TRBD1,TRBJ1-5,TRBV19,CASSIGRQGNQPQHF,TGTGCCAGTAGTATAGGTAGACAGGGTAATCAGCCCCAGCATTTT
once,TRBD2,TRBJ2-7,TRBV5-1,CASSPSGTSGPRAYEQYF,TGCGCCAGCAGCCCCTCCGGGACTAGCGGTCCCAGGGCCTACGAGCAGTACTTC
.,TRBD2,TRBJ2-7,TRBV19,CASSDRSSGNDEQYF,TGTGCCAGTAGTGACAGGTCTAGCGGGAATGACGAGCAGTACTTC
.,.,TRBJ2-2,TRBV2,CASSRGLDTGELFF,TGTGCCAGCAGCCGGGGACTTGACACCGGGGAGCTGTTTTTT
.,.,TRBJ2-4,TRBV27,CASSLSGARAKNIQYF,TGTGCCAGCAGTTTATCTGGGGCGCGGGCCAAAAACATTCAGTACTTC
.,TRBD1,TRBJ1-2,TRBV28,CASSPGTGPANYGYTF,TGTGCCAGCAGCCCAGGGACAGGACCAGCTAACTATGGCTACACCTTC
.,.,TRBJ2-3,TRBV6-1,CASRVPGLSTDTQYF,TGTGCCAGCAGAGTCCCAGGGTTAAGCACAGATACGCAGTATTTT
.,.,TRBJ2-1,TRBV9,CASSVGGTYNEQFF,TGTGCCAGCAGCGTAGGAGGGACTTACAATGAGCAGTTCTTC
.,.,TRBJ2-5,TRBV11-2,CASSAGQTQETQYF,TGTGCCAGCAGCGCGGGACAGACACAAGAGACCCAGTACTTC
.,TRBD1,TRBJ2-1,TRBV19,CASGRQGGAYNEQFF,TGTGCCAGTGGCCGACAGGGGGGGGCCTACAATGAGCAGTTCTTC
.,.,TRBJ2-3,TRBV5-1,CASSDSGFSTDTQYF,TGCGCCAGCAGCGATTCGGGTTTCAGCACAGATACGCAGTATTTT
once,TRBD1,TRBJ2-1,TRBV27,CASSDFRQGANNEQFF,TGTGCCAGCAGTGATTTTAGACAGGGGGCAAACAATGAGCAGTTCTTC
.,TRBD1,TRBJ1-2,TRBV27,CASSLYSRTGIGGYTF,TGTGCCAGCAGCCTATACTCAAGGACAGGGATTGGTGGCTACACCTTC
.,.,TRBJ2-3,TRBV7-2,CASSLEFQGISTDTQYF,TGTGCCAGCAGCTTAGAATTCCAGGGGATATCCACAGATACGCAGTATTTT
.,.,TRBJ2-5,TRBV11-1,CASSFGGGPAQETQYF,TGTGCCAGCAGCTTCGGGGGAGGTCCGGCCCAAGAGACCCAGTACTTC
.,.,TRBJ1-1,TRBV7-2,CASSLAPGPRRAFF,TGTGCCAGCAGCTTAGCCCCAGGGCCGAGACGGGCTTTCTTT
.,TRBD2,TRBJ2-3,TRBV27,CASSLAQRGGTDTQYF,TGTGCCAGCAGTTTAGCTCAGCGGGGGGGCACAGATACGCAGTATTTT
.,TRBD1,TRBJ2-3,TRBV18,CASSPPRDRGTDTQYF,TGTGCCAGCTCACCACCTCGGGACAGGGGTACAGATACGCAGTATTTT
.,TRBD1,TRBJ1-1,TRBV2,CASNTGGANTEAFF,TGTGCCAGCAATACAGGGGGCGCAAACACTGAAGCTTTCTTT